One T cell receptor (beta chain) is described in this entry. The entry originates in a study of blood T cell repertoires in COVID-19. Profiling relied on immunoSEQ multiplex PCR, and the TCRdb table lists in-frame clones only, not all of them. The table records a few hundred thousand clones, around 90% of them present only once. The CDR3 is 19 amino acids. The germline CDR1 and CDR2 sequences are SGDLS and YYNGEE. V trimming: 3 bases; J trimming: 4 bases; junction bases outside the gene matches: 18. The receptor was derived from a man younger than 35 with active or convalescent COVID-19. The sample was peripheral blood. This chain joins TRBV9 and TRBJ2-3, with TRBD2 matching 9 bases. The DNA of the CDR3 is TGTGCCAGCAGCGAGAATGCCCGCGGGGGGGGCGCCGTGGCAGATACGCAGTATTTT. Amino acids: CASSENARGGGAVADTQYF.